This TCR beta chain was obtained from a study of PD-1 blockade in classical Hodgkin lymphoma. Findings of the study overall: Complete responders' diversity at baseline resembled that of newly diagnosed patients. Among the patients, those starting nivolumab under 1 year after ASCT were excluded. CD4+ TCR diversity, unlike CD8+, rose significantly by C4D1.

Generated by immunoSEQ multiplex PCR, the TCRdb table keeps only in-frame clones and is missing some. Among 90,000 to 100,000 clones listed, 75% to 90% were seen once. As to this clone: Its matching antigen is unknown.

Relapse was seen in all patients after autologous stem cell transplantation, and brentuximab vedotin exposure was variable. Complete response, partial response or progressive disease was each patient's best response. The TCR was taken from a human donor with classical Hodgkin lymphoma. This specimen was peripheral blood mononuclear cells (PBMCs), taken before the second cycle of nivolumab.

CDR3: CASSPRRGGTEAFF. CDR3 coding DNA: TGTGCCAGCAGTCCCCGGAGAGGCGGCACTGAAGCTTTCTTT. The rearrangement uses TRBV27 and TRBJ1-1, with D hard to call. Trimming took 5 bases from V and 4 from J, leaving 14 bases between them. Germline values: CDR1 MNHEY, CDR2 SMNVEV (reference sequence). The CDR3 is made up of 14 amino acids.